These 23 T cell receptor beta chains came from one sample sequenced in a study of PD-1 blockade in classical Hodgkin lymphoma. Assay used: immunoSEQ multiplex PCR; TCRdb lists only in-frame clones, some missing. The repertoire holds 15,000 to 20,000 clones, with about four fifths as singletons. After autologous stem cell transplantation all patients relapsed, and prior brentuximab vedotin exposure differed between cohorts. The material was peripheral blood mononuclear cells (PBMCs), obtained at baseline. The source is a human donor with classical Hodgkin lymphoma.

The chain has TRBV6-5 and TRBJ1-2, with D possibly matching TRBD1 (5 bases). The germline V gene encodes CDR1 MNHEY and CDR2 SVGAGI. The CDR3 has 11 amino acids. V lost 3 bases and J lost 8, with 7 bases in between. The CDR3 region has the DNA TGTGCCAGCAGTTATGAGGGGGGCTACACCTTC. Translating it yields CASSYEGGYTF.

This chain connects TRBV2 to TRBJ2-2, with a possible D match to TRBD2 (6 bases). Trimming shortened V by 7 bases and J by 4 bases, and 19 bases separated the two germline ends. Germline CDR1 SNHLY, CDR2 FYNNEI. The CDR3 has 16 amino acids. Here the CDR3 DNA reads TGTGCCAGCAAGTCAAAGGGCGGGATTAGCACCGGGGAGCTGTTTTTT. It codes for CASKSKGGISTGELFF.

This chain connects TRBV4-1 to TRBJ2-7; 13 nucleotides line up with TRBD2. This CDR3 contains 16 residues. Germline CDR1 and CDR2: MGHRA and YSYEKL. The trim removed 5 bases at V and 2 bases at J, leaving 6 bases unmatched. In nucleotides, the CDR3 is TGCGCCAGCAGCTGGACTGGGACTAGCGGGACCTACGAGCAGTACTTC. Its translation: CASSWTGTSGTYEQYF.

The rearrangement uses TRBV6-6 and TRBJ1-4; tentatively, D is TRBD1 (5 bases). The CDR3 sequence is 13 residues long. V was trimmed by 2 bases and J by 8 bases, leaving 9 bases between them. CDR1 and CDR2 (germline): MNHNY, SVGAGI (reference sequence). The CDR3 loop reads CASSYPGGEKLFF. CDR3 nucleotide sequence: TGTGCCAGCAGTTACCCGGGGGGAGAAAAACTGTTTTTT.

The chain is built from TRBV7-9 and TRBJ2-5; 14 bases fit TRBD2. The CDR3 runs to 16 residues. In germline, CDR1 is SEHNR, CDR2 FQNEAQ (reference sequence). With 4 bases clipped from V and 5 bases from J, the junction kept 6 bases outside the gene matches. DNA of the CDR3: TGTGCCAGCAGCTCGACTAGCGGGAGGGCCTGGGAGACCCAGTACTTC. This codes for CASSSTSGRAWETQYF.

The V gene is TRBV5-4, the J gene TRBJ2-5; TRBD2 matches at 10 bases. The CDR3 sequence is 17 residues long. From germline, CDR1 is SGHNT and CDR2 YYREEE (reference sequence). With 2 bases clipped from V and 1 base from J, the junction kept 8 bases outside the gene matches. The CDR3 spells CASSFPLAGSVQETQYF. As DNA, the CDR3 is TGTGCCAGCAGCTTTCCACTAGCGGGATCAGTCCAAGAGACCCAGTACTTC. The full variable domain, completed using reference TRBV5-4 and TRBJ2-5, is ETGVTQSPTHLIKTRGQQVTLRCSSQSGHNTVSWYQQALGQGPQFIFQYYREEENGRGNFPPRFSGLQFPNYSSELNVNALELDDSALYLCASSFPLAGSVQETQYFGPGTRLLVL.

The chain employs TRBV6-5 and TRBJ2-5; D is uncertain. From germline, CDR1 is MNHEY and CDR2 SVGAGI. This CDR3 spans 14 amino acids. With 2 bases removed from V and 7 bases from J, the gap between germline ends came to 14 bases. CDR3 region: CASSYPNVAVTQYF. The CDR3 DNA reads TGTGCCAGCAGTTACCCGAACGTTGCTGTGACCCAGTACTTC.

The chain uses TRBV5-1 and TRBJ2-7; D is uncertain. The germline V gene has CDR1 SGHRS and CDR2 YFSETQ. There are 13 residues in the CDR3. Trimming pared 0 bases from V and 3 bases from J, leaving 7 bases between. DNA of the CDR3: TGCGCCAGCAGCTTGGAAACAGACTACGAGCAGTACTTC. It is translated as CASSLETDYEQYF.

DNA for the CDR3: TGTGCCACCAGTTTCGGGACCAACACTGAAGCTTTCTTT. Encoded protein: CATSFGTNTEAFF. The chain is built from TRBV15 and TRBJ1-1, with D perhaps TRBD1 (5 bases). The ends were cut back, 6 bases at V and 2 bases at J, with 10 bases in the middle. Germline lookup yields CDR1 LNHNV and CDR2 YYDKDF (reference sequence). This CDR3 comprises 13 residues.

The genes are TRBV30 and TRBJ2-3; 12 bases are shared with TRBD2. The CDR3 has 14 amino acids. The V segment lost 8 bases and the J segment 5 bases; nucleotides outside the gene matches: 8. Germline CDR1 and CDR2: GTSNPN and SVGIG (reference sequence). The CDR3 here is CAVTSGRGGDTQYF. CDR3 coding DNA: TGTGCCGTGACTAGCGGGAGAGGTGGAGATACGCAGTATTTT.

The CDR3 coding sequence is TGTGCCAGCAGCGTTGGGACACGTGGGGACGAGCAGTACTTC. Encoded protein: CASSVGTRGDEQYF. The rearrangement links TRBV9 to TRBJ2-7; perhaps TRBD1 as D (6 bases). V shed 2 bases and J shed 5 bases, with 14 bases lying between them. This CDR3 region has 14 residues. Germline V CDR1 and CDR2: SGDLS, YYNGEE.

Written as DNA, the CDR3 is TGTGCCAGCAGTCCCCCGGACAGGGTAATTGGCTACACCTTC. This codes for CASSPPDRVIGYTF. The V and J genes are TRBV28 and TRBJ1-2; 8 positions agree with TRBD1. The CDR3 has 14 amino acids. The germline V gene has CDR1 MDHEN and CDR2 SYDVKM. J gave up 7 bases and V 5 bases, and 9 bases lay outside the gene matches.

V and J are TRBV5-1 and TRBJ2-1; D may match TRBD1 or TRBD2 (5 bases each). The CDR3 runs to 16 residues. CDR1 and CDR2 (germline): SGHRS, YFSETQ. The V end lost 3 bases, the J end lost 0 bases, and 13 bases lay between the germline ends. CDR3 coding DNA: TGCGCCAGCAGCTCTACCGGGACGAGCTCCTACAATGAGCAGTTCTTC. Encoded protein: CASSSTGTSSYNEQFF. Supplemented by reference TRBV5-1 and TRBJ2-1, the full variable domain reads KAGVTQTPRYLIKTRGQQVTLSCSPISGHRSVSWYQQTPGQGLQFLFEYFSETQRNKGNFPGRFSGRQFSNSRSEMNVSTLELGDSALYLCASSSTGTSSYNEQFFGPGTRLTVL.

The chain links TRBV5-8 to TRBJ2-1; D possibly corresponds to TRBD2 (6 bases). Trimming took off 6 bases at V and 0 bases at J, with 13 bases between the two ends. This CDR3 is built from 15 residues. CDR1 and CDR2 from the germline V gene are SGHTS and YDEGEE. The CDR3 spells CASIGGRSSYNEQFF. The CDR3 region has the DNA TGTGCCAGCATCGGAGGGCGGAGCTCCTACAATGAGCAGTTCTTC.

The chain joins TRBV10-3 to TRBJ2-3; the D gene could be TRBD1 or TRBD2 (5 bases each). V lost 0 bases, J lost 4 bases, and 11 bases lay in between. The CDR3 totals 15 residues. The V gene's germline CDR1 is ENHRY and CDR2 SYGVKD. CDR3 sequence: CAISESGVSADTQYF. Written as DNA, the CDR3 is TGTGCCATCAGTGAGTCGGGGGTCTCTGCAGATACGCAGTATTTT.

This clone showed up just a few times. This chain links TRBV30 with TRBJ1-1; weak D call: TRBD1 (6 bases). The CDR3 sequence is 17 residues long. CDR1 is GTSNPN and CDR2 is SVGIG in the germline V gene (reference sequence). V was pared by 0 bases and J by 1 base, with 18 bases between. CDR3 amino acids: CAWSVGRDTLTNTEAFF. The CDR3 nucleotides read TGTGCCTGGAGTGTAGGGCGGGACACCTTAACGAACACTGAAGCTTTCTTT.

This chain joins TRBV30 and TRBJ2-5, with D perhaps TRBD2 (6 bases). CDR1 GTSNPN and CDR2 SVGIG come from the germline V gene (reference sequence). Trimming cost V 2 bases and J 2 bases, with 9 bases left between them. This CDR3 region has 13 residues. The CDR3 region is CAWSPGTQETQYF. DNA of the CDR3: TGTGCCTGGAGTCCCGGGACTCAAGAGACCCAGTACTTC.

Here the CDR3 DNA reads TGTGCCAGCAGCCATAGACGGGGGGGTTACAATGAGCAGTTCTTC. It is translated as CASSHRRGGYNEQFF. The chain employs TRBV7-2 and TRBJ2-1; 8 positions match TRBD2. The CDR3 extends over 15 amino acids. Trimming removed 5 bases from V and 4 bases from J; junction bases left unmatched: 7. Germline CDR1 SGHTA, CDR2 FQGNSA.

The chain recombines TRBV30 with TRBJ1-1; the D gene is possibly TRBD1 (5 bases). Germline V gene data show CDR1 as GTSNPN and CDR2 as SVGIG (reference sequence). The V gene lost 2 bases and the J gene lost 1 base, with 8 bases spanning the gap. This CDR3 spans 13 amino acids. CDR3 region: CAWSRGGNTEAFF. DNA for the CDR3: TGTGCCTGGAGTCGGGGCGGGAACACTGAAGCTTTCTTT.

The V and J genes are TRBV28 and TRBJ2-7, with unresolved D. V lost 1 base, J lost 0 bases, and 16 bases lay in between. CDR1 MDHEN and CDR2 SYDVKM come from the germline V gene. CDR3 length: 17 residues. The CDR3 reads CASSLFWRGRNSYEQYF. CDR3 coding DNA: TGTGCCAGCAGTTTATTCTGGCGTGGCCGAAACTCCTACGAGCAGTACTTC.

About this clone: The junction departs from germline at one end; a sequencing error may be responsible. J is TRBJ2-7 and V is TRBV2; 10 bases align to TRBD2. In germline, CDR1 is SNHLY, CDR2 FYNNEI. This CDR3 region has 15 residues. CDR3 residues: CASSEPSGGFYEQYF. In DNA form, the CDR3 reads TGTGCCAGTAGTGAACCTAGCGGGGGTTTCTACGAGCAGTACTTC.

The chain employs TRBV7-2 and TRBJ2-7; D possibly corresponds to TRBD2 (5 bases). The CDR3 extends over 14 amino acids. CDR1 SGHTA and CDR2 FQGNSA come from the germline V gene. Trimming took 1 base from V and 5 from J, leaving 12 bases between them. The CDR3 DNA reads as TGTGCCAGCAGCTTAGATACGAGGCGGGACGAGCAGTACTTC. Translation: CASSLDTRRDEQYF.

This clone was seen once. The chain joins TRBV5-6 to TRBJ1-4; 11 bases fit TRBD1. CDR3 size: 17 residues. The V and J ends lost 7 bases and 6 bases, in that order; junction bases with no gene match: 14. The germline V gene has CDR1 SGHDT and CDR2 YYEEEE. CDR3 nucleotide sequence: TGTGCCAGCCCCAGGACAGGGGGCGAGTCCTATTATGAAAAACTGTTTTTT. As protein: CASPRTGGESYYEKLFF.